These 31 T cell receptor beta chains were all obtained from the same sample, sequenced in a study of T cells in Graves' hyperthyroidism and ophthalmopathy. Researchers amplified the TCR beta CDR3 regions from RNA transcripts. Primed by the HTBI set, a first-round RT-PCR was run on the TCR CDR3. TCRdb passed the multiplex PCR reads through MiXCR, listing each CDR3 protein once. This table has more than 350,000 distinct CDR3 sequences, about 15% appearing once. Sequencing was performed on blood. Receptor source: a woman aged 55-70 years with Graves' ophthalmopathy.

This clonotype appeared many times. This sequence joins TRBV11-2 and TRBJ1-3; D not resolved. With 2 bases removed from V and 3 bases from J, the gap between germline ends came to 14 bases. There are 16 residues in the CDR3. The germline gives CDR1 SGHAT, CDR2 FQNNGV. The CDR3 DNA reads TGTGCCAGCAGCTTAAGGTCCACCTCCGGTGGAAACACCATATATTTT. This translates into CASSLRSTSGGNTIYF.

The chain uses TRBV7-9 and TRBJ2-5; D unclear. From germline, CDR1 is SEHNR and CDR2 FQNEAQ (reference sequence). This CDR3 contains 14 residues. The V gene lost 5 bases and the J gene lost 1 base, with 11 bases spanning the gap. CDR3 nucleotide sequence: TGTGCCAGCAGCCAGGCCGGGTCCCAAGAGACCCAGTACTTC. As protein: CASSQAGSQETQYF. The full variable domain, in which reference TRBV7-9 and TRBJ2-5 provide the parts outside the CDR3, is DTGVSQNPRHKITKRGQNVTFRCDPISEHNRLYWYRQTLGQGPEFLTYFQNEAQLEKSRLLSDRFSAERPKGSFSTLEIQRTEQGDSAMYLCASSQAGSQETQYFGPGTRLLVL.

This clonotype occurred many times. The V and J genes are TRBV20-1 and TRBJ2-2, with 9 bases matching TRBD2. There are 16 residues in the CDR3. J lost 3 bases, V lost 2 bases, and 7 bases had no gene match. Germline-derived CDR1 and CDR2 are DFQATT and SNEGSKA (reference sequence). CDR3 nucleotides: TGCAGTGCTAGATGGGCGGGAGGGCCGGACACCGGGGAGCTGTTTTTT. Translating it yields CSARWAGGPDTGELFF.

Many counts were recorded for this clonotype. This rearrangement joins TRBV20-1 to TRBJ2-1; TRBD1 aligns across 7 bases. J gave up 2 bases and V 8 bases, and 3 bases lay outside the gene matches. The CDR3 consists of 12 residues. Germline V lookup: CDR1 DFQATT, CDR2 SNEGSKA (reference sequence). CDR3 protein: CSPQGTYNEQFF. CDR3 sequence (DNA): TGCAGTCCACAGGGGACCTACAATGAGCAGTTCTTC.

The chain uses TRBV24-1 and TRBJ2-7; 11 nucleotides align to TRBD1. Germline assignment: CDR1 KGHDR and CDR2 SFDVKD. The CDR3 extends over 13 amino acids. The V segment lost 10 bases and the J segment 2 bases; nucleotides outside the gene matches: 3. The chain's CDR3 is CATRTGGTYEQYF. CDR3 nucleotide sequence: TGTGCCACTAGGACAGGGGGCACCTACGAGCAGTACTTC.

A few counts support this clonotype. This chain links TRBV19 with TRBJ2-7; 8 bases are shared with TRBD1. With V trimmed by 4 bases and J by 2 bases, 10 bases remained unmatched. This CDR3 is 16 amino acids long. The V gene's germline CDR1 is LNHDA and CDR2 SQIVND (reference sequence). The CDR3, as DNA: TGTGCCAGTAGTACCCCCGGGACAGGTAAAACCTACGAGCAGTACTTC. This translates into CASSTPGTGKTYEQYF.

As regards this clonotype: A read error may explain this, as a much larger clone is one base away. V gene TRBV3-1 combines with J gene TRBJ1-5; perhaps TRBD1 as D (6 bases). Germline V gives CDR1 LGHDT, CDR2 YNNKEL (reference sequence). The CDR3 sequence is 15 residues long. The CDR3 is CVSSLGQNSNQPQHF. CDR3 nucleotide sequence: TGTGTCAGCAGCCTAGGACAGAATAGCAATCAGCCCCAGCATTTT.

This clonotype was counted ten times or more. This chain links TRBV27 with TRBJ1-6; 7 nucleotides line up with TRBD1. This CDR3 contains 12 residues. The germline gives CDR1 MNHEY, CDR2 SMNVEV (reference sequence). After removal of 6 bases from V and 12 bases from J, the junction contained 5 bases not matched to a gene. The CDR3: CASSGSGGPLHF. As DNA, the CDR3 is TGTGCCAGCAGCGGATCAGGGGGACCCCTCCACTTT.

This clonotype was counted many times. The chain has TRBV9 and TRBJ2-7, with 7 bases identical to TRBD1. Germline loops: CDR1 SGDLS, CDR2 YYNGEE. The CDR3 runs 15 residues. V shed 0 bases and J 5 bases; nucleotides not matched to a gene: 8. CDR3 sequence: CASSVDHWTGDEQYF. The CDR3, as DNA: TGTGCCAGCAGCGTAGACCATTGGACAGGTGACGAGCAGTACTTC.

The chain recombines TRBV19 with TRBJ1-5; tentative D call: TRBD1 (5 bases). The CDR3 is 13 residues long. The V gene lost 4 bases and the J gene lost 8 bases, with 12 bases spanning the gap. CDR1 LNHDA and CDR2 SQIVND come from the germline V gene (reference sequence). The CDR3 region has the DNA TGTGCCAGTAGTAGGGGCGACCCGGAGCCCCAGCATTTT. Encoded protein: CASSRGDPEPQHF.

The chain links TRBV11-2 to TRBJ2-5; TRBD2 aligns across 13 bases. The CDR3 consists of 13 residues. Germline-derived CDR1 and CDR2 are SGHAT and FQNNGV. The V and J ends lost 4 bases and 13 bases, in that order; junction bases with no gene match: 6. The CDR3 region is CASSSGLAGEVYF. In DNA, the CDR3 is TGTGCCAGCAGCTCCGGACTAGCGGGAGAGGTGTACTTC.

There are a few counts of this clonotype. The chain is built from TRBV11-2 and TRBJ2-7, with 7 bases fitting TRBD1. This CDR3 comprises 15 residues. CDR1 SGHAT and CDR2 FQNNGV come from the germline V gene. V lost 7 bases to trimming and J lost 2 bases; unmatched junction nucleotides: 11. CDR3 in DNA: TGTGCCAGCAAAGAGGGGGCAGGGTGGGCCTACGAGCAGTACTTC. Residues: CASKEGAGWAYEQYF.

This clonotype was picked up a small number of times. V gene TRBV5-1 combines with J gene TRBJ2-2, with D perhaps assigned TRBD1 or TRBD2 (5 bases each). The CDR3 totals 16 residues. From germline, CDR1 is SGHRS and CDR2 YFSETQ. The V end lost 5 bases, the J end lost 0 bases, and 14 bases lay between the germline ends. CDR3 nucleotides: TGCGCCAGCAGTCCCGGGACGGTGTCGAACACCGGGGAGCTGTTTTTT. Translated: CASSPGTVSNTGELFF. The whole variable domain, remainder taken from reference TRBV5-1 and TRBJ2-2, is KAGVTQTPRYLIKTRGQQVTLSCSPISGHRSVSWYQQTPGQGLQFLFEYFSETQRNKGNFPGRFSGRQFSNSRSEMNVSTLELGDSALYLCASSPGTVSNTGELFFGEGSRLTVL.

This clonotype was recorded at least ten times. This CDR3 is CATSDPGQTDTQYF. The CDR3 coding sequence is TGTGCCACCAGTGATCCGGGACAGACAGATACGCAGTATTTT. V is TRBV24-1 and J is TRBJ2-3; TRBD1 matches at 7 bases. The germline V gene encodes CDR1 KGHDR and CDR2 SFDVKD. The ends lost 3 bases at V and 3 bases at J; junction bases unmatched: 2. This CDR3 is built from 14 residues.

Many counts were recorded for this clonotype. This chain connects TRBV7-9 to TRBJ1-6, with 10 bases lining up with TRBD1. This CDR3 has 15 amino acids. The germline CDR1 and CDR2 sequences are SEHNR and FQNEAQ (reference sequence). With 6 bases clipped from V and 10 bases from J, the junction kept 9 bases outside the gene matches. As DNA, the CDR3 is TGTGCCAGCAGTCCATCCGGACAGGGGGAGTCACCCCTCCACTTT. Translating it yields CASSPSGQGESPLHF.

The sample holds many counts of this clonotype. This chain uses TRBV10-3 with TRBJ2-5; D gene uncertain. CDR3 length equals 12 residues. Trimming cost V 10 bases and J 0 bases, with 9 bases left between them. Germline-derived CDR1 and CDR2 are ENHRY and SYGVKD. CDR3 nucleotides: TGTGCCACCGGCTCGTACCAAGAGACCCAGTACTTC. The encoded protein is CATGSYQETQYF.

In this sample, this clonotype turned up a few times. J is TRBJ2-3 and V is TRBV5-1; TRBD2 aligns across 7 bases. From germline, CDR1 is SGHRS and CDR2 YFSETQ. This CDR3 contains 16 residues. J gave up 4 bases and V 1 base, and 9 bases lay outside the gene matches. CDR3 sequence (DNA): TGCGCCAGCAGCTTGCGGGCGGGAGTGGGAGCAGATACGCAGTATTTT. Translating gives CASSLRAGVGADTQYF.

For this clonotype: A much bigger clone sits one base away, suggesting this may be a read error. The J gene is TRBJ1-4, the V gene TRBV2, with 7 bases lining up with TRBD1. This CDR3 region has 15 residues. Germline values: CDR1 SNHLY, CDR2 FYNNEI. Written as DNA, the CDR3 is TGTGCCAGCAGTAGTAGGGGGCAATCTAATGAAAAACTGGTTTTT. Translated: CASSSRGQSNEKLVF. The full variable domain, with the rest looked up from reference TRBV2 and TRBJ1-4, is EPEVTQTPSHQVTQMGQEVILRCVPISNHLYFYWYRQILGQKVEFLVSFYNNEISEKSEIFDDQFSVERPDGSNFTLKIRSTKLEDSAMYFCASSSRGQSNEKLVFGSGTQLSVL.

Many counts were recorded for this clonotype. The chain links TRBV5-1 to TRBJ2-6; the D gene is possibly TRBD2 (5 bases). The CDR3 runs to 14 residues. Trimming removed 1 base at V and 4 bases at J, with 6 bases between. Per the germline V gene, CDR1 is SGHRS and CDR2 is YFSETQ. Here the CDR3 DNA reads TGCGCCAGCAGCTTGAGGAGGGGGGCCAACGTCCTGACTTTC. The encoded protein is CASSLRRGANVLTF.

The V and J genes are TRBV5-1 and TRBJ2-1; D could derive from TRBD1 or TRBD2 (5 bases each). Germline V lookup: CDR1 SGHRS, CDR2 YFSETQ. CDR3 size: 15 residues. V was clipped by 1 base and J by 3 bases, with 11 bases between them. The CDR3 DNA reads as TGCGCCAGCAGCTTGATAGGGGACCTCTACAATGAGCAGTTCTTC. Translated, it gives CASSLIGDLYNEQFF.

Ten or more counts support this clonotype. This chain joins TRBV11-2 and TRBJ1-1, with a weak D call TRBD1 (5 bases). The length of the CDR3 is 15 residues. V lost 0 bases to trimming and J lost 11 bases, with 19 bases between them. Germline-derived CDR1 and CDR2 are SGHAT and FQNNGV. CDR3 region: CASSLDLSHGRGAFF. The CDR3 region has the DNA TGTGCCAGCAGCTTAGATCTAAGTCATGGTCGGGGCGCTTTCTTT.

This clonotype was counted only a few times. V and J are TRBV5-4 and TRBJ2-1, with 9 bases lining up with TRBD2. From germline, CDR1 is SGHNT and CDR2 YYREEE (reference sequence). V was clipped by 2 bases and J by 5 bases; unmatched bases: 5. This CDR3 is 15 amino acids long. The CDR3 loop reads CASSFRLAGDNEQFF. The CDR3 bases are TGTGCCAGCAGCTTTCGGTTAGCGGGAGACAATGAGCAGTTCTTC.

In this sample, this clonotype turned up a few times. The chain combines TRBV20-1 with TRBJ2-1; a possible D gene is TRBD2 (6 bases). The CDR3 has 14 amino acids. Trimming removed 0 bases from V and 6 bases from J, with 12 bases in between. The V gene's germline CDR1 is DFQATT and CDR2 SNEGSKA (reference sequence). CDR3 coding DNA: TGCAGTGCTAGAGATCAGCGGGCCCGCAATGAGCAGTTCTTC. Its translation is CSARDQRARNEQFF.

This clonotype has at least ten counts. This chain links TRBV12-3 or TRBV12-4 with TRBJ2-5, with D possibly being TRBD2 (6 bases). V gave up 5 bases and J gave up 5 bases, with 15 bases separating them. The CDR3 covers 14 residues. The CDR3 reads CASSNRRRDETQYF. As DNA, the CDR3 is TGTGCCAGCAGTAATAGGAGGAGGGATGAGACCCAGTACTTC.

This chain links TRBV11-2 with TRBJ2-1; 12 bases line up with TRBD2. V trimming: 5 bases; J trimming: 2 bases; junction bases outside the gene matches: 4. Germline V lookup: CDR1 SGHAT, CDR2 FQNNGV. The CDR3 sequence is 16 residues long. CDR3 protein: CASSPWTSGAYNEQFF. The CDR3 nucleotides read TGTGCCAGCAGCCCCTGGACTAGCGGGGCCTACAATGAGCAGTTCTTC.

This clonotype has at least ten counts. The genes are TRBV6-1 and TRBJ2-1; tentatively, D is TRBD1 or TRBD2 (5 bases each). Trimming left V 4 bases short and J 4 bases short, with 14 bases between. Germline CDR1 and CDR2: MNHNS and SASEGT. The CDR3 totals 15 residues. The CDR3 sequence is CASSADRDGYNEQFF. CDR3 nucleotides: TGTGCCAGCAGTGCGGACCGGGACGGATACAATGAGCAGTTCTTC.

The chain links TRBV29-1 to TRBJ2-5; D ambiguous. The CDR3 consists of 12 residues. Germline V lookup: CDR1 SQVTM, CDR2 ANQGSEA. Trimming shortened V by 5 bases and J by 1 base, and 8 bases separated the two germline ends. CDR3: CSVSQIQETQYF. The CDR3, as DNA: TGCAGCGTTAGCCAGATCCAAGAGACCCAGTACTTC.

This clonotype occurred many times. The J gene is TRBJ1-1, the V gene TRBV28; maybe TRBD1 (6 bases). From germline, CDR1 is MDHEN and CDR2 SYDVKM. The CDR3 runs 15 residues. V dropped 5 bases and J dropped 1 base, with 14 bases sitting between them. CDR3 in amino acids: CASSGEGVANTEAFF. The CDR3, as DNA: TGTGCCAGCAGTGGAGAGGGGGTCGCGAACACTGAAGCTTTCTTT.

This clonotype was counted many times. This chain joins TRBV20-1 and TRBJ2-7, with TRBD2 matching 7 bases. The CDR3 has 14 amino acids. CDR1 DFQATT and CDR2 SNEGSKA come from the germline V gene (reference sequence). J gave up 5 bases and V 0 bases, and 7 bases lay outside the gene matches. CDR3 loop: CSAREGGISDEQYF. Here the CDR3 DNA reads TGCAGTGCTAGAGAGGGGGGGATCTCTGACGAGCAGTACTTC.

This clonotype was seen at least ten times. The V call is TRBV20-1, the J call TRBJ1-2; 8 bases match TRBD1. V lost 3 bases to trimming and J lost 6 bases; unmatched junction nucleotides: 6. The CDR3 extends over 13 amino acids. Germline lookup yields CDR1 DFQATT and CDR2 SNEGSKA (reference sequence). CDR3 DNA: TGCAGTGCTAGGAACAGGGGGGGTGATGGCTACACCTTC. It specifies CSARNRGGDGYTF.

This clonotype was seen repeatedly, ten times or more. This chain links TRBV20-1 with TRBJ1-5, with TRBD1 matching 7 bases. Trimming cost V 5 bases and J 3 bases; bases outside gene matches: 7. The CDR3 is made up of 14 amino acids. Germline V gene lookup returns CDR1 DFQATT and CDR2 SNEGSKA (reference sequence). CDR3 bases: TGCAGTGCTCCGACAGGGAGGGACAATCAGCCCCAGCATTTT. Protein product: CSAPTGRDNQPQHF.